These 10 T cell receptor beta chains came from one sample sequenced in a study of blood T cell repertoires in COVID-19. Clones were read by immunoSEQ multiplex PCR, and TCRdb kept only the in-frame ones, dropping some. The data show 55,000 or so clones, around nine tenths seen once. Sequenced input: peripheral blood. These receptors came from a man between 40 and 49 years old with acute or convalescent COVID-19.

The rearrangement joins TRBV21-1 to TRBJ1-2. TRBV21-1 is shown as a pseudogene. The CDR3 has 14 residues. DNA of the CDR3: TGTGCCAGCAGTAACCCCATAGTAAACTATGGCTACACCTTC. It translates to CASSNPIVNYGYTF.

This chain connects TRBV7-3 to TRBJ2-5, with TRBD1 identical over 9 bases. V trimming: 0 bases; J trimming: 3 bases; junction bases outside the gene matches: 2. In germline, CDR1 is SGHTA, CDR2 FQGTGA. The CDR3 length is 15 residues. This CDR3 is CASSLTGQGKETQYF. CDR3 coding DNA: TGTGCCAGCAGCTTAACGGGACAGGGAAAAGAGACCCAGTACTTC.

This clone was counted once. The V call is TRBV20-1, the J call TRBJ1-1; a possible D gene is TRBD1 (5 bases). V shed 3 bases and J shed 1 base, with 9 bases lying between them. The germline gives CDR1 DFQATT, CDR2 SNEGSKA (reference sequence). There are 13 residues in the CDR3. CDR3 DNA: TGCAGTGCTAGTTTTCAGGGGAACACTGAAGCTTTCTTT. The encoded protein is CSASFQGNTEAFF.

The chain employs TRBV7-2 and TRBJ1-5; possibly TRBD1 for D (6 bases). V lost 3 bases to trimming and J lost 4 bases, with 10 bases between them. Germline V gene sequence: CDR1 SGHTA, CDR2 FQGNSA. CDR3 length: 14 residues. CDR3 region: CASSFDRWNQPQHF. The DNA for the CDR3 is TGTGCCAGCAGCTTCGACAGGTGGAATCAGCCCCAGCATTTT.

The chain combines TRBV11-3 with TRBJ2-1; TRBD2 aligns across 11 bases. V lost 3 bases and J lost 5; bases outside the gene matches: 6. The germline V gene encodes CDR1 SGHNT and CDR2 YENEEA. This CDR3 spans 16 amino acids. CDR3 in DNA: TGTGCCAGCAGCTTTGCCGGGACTAGCGGCGACAATGAGCAGTTCTTC. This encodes CASSFAGTSGDNEQFF.

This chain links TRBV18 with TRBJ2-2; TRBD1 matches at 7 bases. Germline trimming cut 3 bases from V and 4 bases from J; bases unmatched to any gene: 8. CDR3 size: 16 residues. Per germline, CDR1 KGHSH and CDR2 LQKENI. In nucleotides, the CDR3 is TGTGCCAGCTCACCTCAGACAGGGTCGGGCACCGGGGAGCTGTTTTTT. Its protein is CASSPQTGSGTGELFF.

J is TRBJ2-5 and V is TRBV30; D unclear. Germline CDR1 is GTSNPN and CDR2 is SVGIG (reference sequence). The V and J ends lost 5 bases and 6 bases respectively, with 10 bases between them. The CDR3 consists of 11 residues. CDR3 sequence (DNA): TGTGCCTGGTCGAGTATGAAGACCCAGTACTTC. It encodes CAWSSMKTQYF.

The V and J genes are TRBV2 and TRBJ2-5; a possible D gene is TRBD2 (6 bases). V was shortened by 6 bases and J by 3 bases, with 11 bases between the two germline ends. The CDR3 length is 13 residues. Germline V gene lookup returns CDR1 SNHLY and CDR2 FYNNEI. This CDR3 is CASRRDLEETQYF. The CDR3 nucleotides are TGTGCCAGCAGAAGGGACTTGGAAGAGACCCAGTACTTC.

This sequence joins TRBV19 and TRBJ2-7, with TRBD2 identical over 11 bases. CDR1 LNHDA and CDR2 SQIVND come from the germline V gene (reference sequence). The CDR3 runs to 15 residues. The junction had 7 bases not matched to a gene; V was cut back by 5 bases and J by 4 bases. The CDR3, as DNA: TGTGCCAGTAGTTCGGGGGGACTAGCGGCTTACGAGCAGTACTTC. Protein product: CASSSGGLAAYEQYF.

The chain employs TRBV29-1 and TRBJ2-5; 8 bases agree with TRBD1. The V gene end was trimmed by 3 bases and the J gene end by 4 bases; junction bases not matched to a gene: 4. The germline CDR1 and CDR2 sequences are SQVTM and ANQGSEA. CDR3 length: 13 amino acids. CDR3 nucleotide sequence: TGCAGCGTTGATCTCGGACAGGGAGAGACCCAGTACTTC. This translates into CSVDLGQGETQYF.